This is a list of T cell receptor beta chains from one sample in a study of cytomegalovirus exposure and HLA in healthy donors. Some clones are missing from TCRdb's copy, which holds only in-frame ones; the method was immunoSEQ multiplex PCR. The sample includes roughly 190,000 clones, 77% of them seen just once. Material: PBMCs. The receptors shown here come from a woman aged 25-40 years in good health and CMV-seropositive. CDR3s include the opening cysteine and the closing phenylalanine or tryptophan. Fields, in order: clone size, J gene, D gene, V gene, CDR3 protein, CDR3 DNA. The D gene is left open where the match is weak. Clone size is given for some rows only: seen once, a few or many times, or a class if the clone is expanded.

size: NA
J: TRBJ2-1
D: TRBD2
V: TRBV5-1
CDR3: CASSFIRGGTSGLWEQFF
DNA: TGCGCCAGCAGCTTCATTCGGGGCGGGACTAGCGGACTGTGGGAGCAGTTCTTC

size: NA
J: TRBJ1-2
D: TRBD1
V: TRBV4-3
CDR3: CASSYTGGNGYTF
DNA: TGCGCCAGCAGCTATACAGGGGGAAACGGCTACACCTTC

size: once
J: TRBJ1-5
D: NA
V: TRBV7-9
CDR3: CASSLDSGGAQPQHF
DNA: TGTGCCAGCAGCTTGGACAGTGGGGGGGCTCAGCCCCAGCATTTT

size: NA
J: TRBJ1-1
D: NA
V: TRBV7-9
CDR3: CASSFQSGAFF
DNA: TGTGCCAGCAGCTTCCAGTCAGGAGCTTTCTTT

size: NA
J: TRBJ1-5
D: NA
V: TRBV6-6
CDR3: CASSTPRGMGNQPQHF
DNA: TGTGCCAGCAGTACCCCTAGAGGGATGGGCAATCAGCCCCAGCATTTT

size: once
J: TRBJ2-5
D: TRBD1
V: TRBV5-1
CDR3: CASRETGGEETQYF
DNA: TGCGCCAGCAGAGAGACAGGGGGCGAAGAGACCCAGTACTTC

size: NA
J: TRBJ2-7
D: TRBD1
V: TRBV15
CDR3: CATSRDRPDSYYEQYF
DNA: TGTGCCACCAGCAGGGACAGGCCGGATTCATACTACGAGCAGTACTTC

size: NA
J: TRBJ2-7
D: NA
V: TRBV5-6
CDR3: CASSSEAGARYEQYF
DNA: TGTGCCAGCAGCTCCGAGGCAGGGGCGCGATACGAGCAGTACTTC

size: NA
J: TRBJ1-6
D: NA
V: TRBV7-2
CDR3: CASSLFPPGNSPLHF
DNA: TGTGCCAGCAGCTTATTTCCCCCGGGTAACTCACCCCTCCACTTT

size: few
J: TRBJ2-7
D: TRBD2
V: TRBV28
CDR3: CASSMTPGTSGTRGEQYF
DNA: TGTGCCAGCAGTATGACTCCCGGGACTAGCGGGACTCGCGGCGAGCAGTACTTC

size: NA
J: TRBJ1-4
D: NA
V: TRBV5-6
CDR3: CASSLAGVEKLFF
DNA: TGTGCCAGCAGCTTGGCAGGGGTTGAAAAACTGTTTTTT

size: NA
J: TRBJ2-3
D: TRBD2
V: TRBV18
CDR3: CASSPGLAKSTDTQYF
DNA: TGTGCCAGCTCACCAGGACTAGCGAAAAGCACAGATACGCAGTATTTT

size: once
J: TRBJ2-1
D: TRBD2
V: TRBV30
CDR3: CAWSENLAVEQFF
DNA: TGTGCCTGGAGTGAAAACCTAGCGGTTGAGCAGTTCTTC

size: once
J: TRBJ2-5
D: NA
V: TRBV6-6
CDR3: CASRRDGGLGETQYF
DNA: TGTGCCAGCAGACGAGACGGGGGGCTGGGAGAGACCCAGTACTTC

size: NA
J: TRBJ2-5
D: TRBD2
V: TRBV2
CDR3: CAAGEEETQYF
DNA: TGTGCCGCGGGGGAAGAAGAGACCCAGTACTTC

size: NA
J: TRBJ1-6
D: NA
V: TRBV6-6
CDR3: CASSYVEGRNSPLHF
DNA: TGTGCCAGCAGTTATGTTGAGGGTCGGAATTCACCCCTCCACTTT

size: once
J: TRBJ1-1
D: NA
V: TRBV10-3
CDR3: CAISEFMTEAFF
DNA: TGTGCCATCAGTGAGTTCATGACTGAAGCTTTCTTT

size: NA
J: TRBJ1-1
D: NA
V: TRBV6-1
CDR3: CASSADRNTEAFF
DNA: TGTGCCAGCAGTGCGGACAGGAACACTGAAGCTTTCTTT

size: NA
J: TRBJ2-7
D: TRBD2
V: TRBV6-4
CDR3: CASSDSKEASGGRRLEQYF
DNA: TGTGCCAGCAGTGACTCAAAGGAGGCTAGCGGGGGCAGACGCCTAGAGCAGTACTTC

size: NA
J: TRBJ1-4
D: NA
V: TRBV7-2
CDR3: CASSLLPNEKLFF
DNA: TGTGCCAGCAGCTTACTACCCAATGAAAAACTGTTTTTT

size: NA
J: TRBJ2-3
D: NA
V: TRBV5-1
CDR3: CASSLGQLTDTQYF
DNA: TGCGCCAGCAGCTTGGGACAGCTCACAGATACGCAGTATTTT

size: few
J: TRBJ2-2
D: TRBD2
V: TRBV2
CDR3: CASSDLGTSGEYTGELFF
DNA: TGTGCCAGCAGTGACCTCGGGACTAGCGGGGAGTACACCGGGGAGCTGTTTTTT

size: NA
J: TRBJ1-6
D: TRBD1
V: TRBV30
CDR3: CAWRSQGGNSPLHF
DNA: TGTGCCTGGAGATCTCAGGGGGGTAATTCACCCCTCCACTTT

size: NA
J: TRBJ2-7
D: NA
V: TRBV6-6
CDR3: CASSPKGPSYEQYF
DNA: TGTGCCAGCAGTCCGAAGGGGCCCTCCTACGAGCAGTACTTC

size: NA
J: TRBJ2-7
D: TRBD2
V: TRBV7-2
CDR3: CASSLGLAGGTEQYF
DNA: TGTGCCAGCAGCTTAGGACTAGCGGGAGGGACCGAGCAGTACTTC

size: once
J: TRBJ2-3
D: TRBD1
V: TRBV5-1
CDR3: CASSLATGRLTDTQYF
DNA: TGCGCCAGCAGCTTGGCGACAGGGAGACTCACAGATACGCAGTATTTT

size: NA
J: TRBJ1-1
D: TRBD1
V: TRBV27
CDR3: CASTRRGLQNTEAFF
DNA: TGTGCCAGCACCCGGAGGGGGCTTCAGAACACTGAAGCTTTCTTT

size: once
J: TRBJ2-3
D: NA
V: TRBV9
CDR3: CASSVNQGSTDTQYF
DNA: TGTGCCAGCAGCGTAAACCAGGGTAGCACAGATACGCAGTATTTT

size: NA
J: TRBJ2-7
D: TRBD2
V: TRBV18
CDR3: CASSPLLAGASYEQYF
DNA: TGTGCCAGCTCACCGCTCCTAGCGGGGGCCTCCTACGAGCAGTACTTC

size: NA
J: TRBJ2-1
D: NA
V: TRBV28
CDR3: CASSLFPDEQFF
DNA: TGTGCCAGCAGTTTATTTCCCGATGAGCAGTTCTTC

size: few
J: TRBJ2-3
D: TRBD1
V: TRBV29-1
CDR3: CSVEAGGDTQYF
DNA: TGCAGCGTTGAGGCAGGGGGAGATACGCAGTATTTT

size: NA
J: TRBJ2-1
D: NA
V: TRBV11-2
CDR3: CASSLGGTAYNEQFF
DNA: TGTGCCAGCAGCTTAGGCGGGACAGCCTACAATGAGCAGTTCTTC

size: NA
J: TRBJ1-3
D: NA
V: TRBV5-1
CDR3: CASSFGGSAGNTIYF
DNA: TGCGCCAGCAGCTTTGGGGGCTCGGCTGGAAACACCATATATTTT

size: NA
J: TRBJ2-1
D: TRBD1
V: TRBV6-5
CDR3: CASSETQPGQKFF
DNA: TGTGCCAGCAGTGAAACCCAACCGGGACAGAAGTTCTTC

size: NA
J: TRBJ2-7
D: NA
V: TRBV7-2
CDR3: CASSLVSRDYEQYF
DNA: TGTGCCAGCAGCTTAGTGTCCAGGGACTACGAGCAGTACTTC

size: once
J: TRBJ1-2
D: TRBD1
V: TRBV6-5
CDR3: CASSYSNRGSGYGYTF
DNA: TGTGCCAGCAGTTACTCGAACAGGGGATCAGGCTATGGCTACACCTTC

size: NA
J: TRBJ1-4
D: NA
V: TRBV27
CDR3: CASSRVGPTNEKLFF
DNA: TGTGCCAGCAGCCGAGTGGGGCCTACTAATGAAAAACTGTTTTTT

size: NA
J: TRBJ2-1
D: TRBD2
V: TRBV2
CDR3: CASSAGGRVGNEQFF
DNA: TGTGCCAGCAGTGCGGGGGGGCGGGTCGGCAATGAGCAGTTCTTC

size: NA
J: TRBJ1-2
D: NA
V: TRBV2
CDR3: CASSGDRLRYGYTF
DNA: TGTGCCAGCAGTGGAGACAGGTTACGTTATGGCTACACCTTC

size: NA
J: TRBJ2-7
D: TRBD2
V: TRBV5-4
CDR3: CASSRTSGTSYEQYF
DNA: TGTGCCAGCAGCCGGACTAGCGGGACTTCCTACGAGCAGTACTTC

size: NA
J: TRBJ2-2
D: NA
V: TRBV6-1
CDR3: CASSDNRATGELFF
DNA: TGTGCCAGCAGTGACAACAGGGCGACCGGGGAGCTGTTTTTT

size: NA
J: TRBJ1-5
D: NA
V: TRBV7-3
CDR3: CASSLRAGQPQHF
DNA: TGTGCCAGCAGCTTGAGGGCGGGTCAGCCCCAGCATTTT

size: NA
J: TRBJ1-1
D: TRBD1
V: TRBV7-9
CDR3: CASSWDRGITEAFF
DNA: TGTGCCAGCAGCTGGGACAGGGGGATCACTGAAGCTTTCTTT